Presented here are 2 T cell receptor beta chains from one specimen sequenced in a study of cytomegalovirus exposure and HLA in healthy donors. Clones were sequenced by immunoSEQ multiplex PCR, and TCRdb holds only the in-frame ones, with some missing. Among fewer than 400,000 clones listed, approximately 91% were seen once. Sample: PBMCs. The receptors stem from a man between 25 and 39 years old in good health and CMV-seronegative.

V usage is TRBV5-5 and J usage is TRBJ1-3; 9 nucleotides line up with TRBD1. Per the germline V gene, CDR1 is SGHKS and CDR2 is YYEKEE (reference sequence). Trimming took 4 bases from V and 4 from J; bases not matched to a gene: 9. The CDR3 totals 16 residues. The CDR3 region is CASSAGQGTYGNTIYF. In nucleotides, the CDR3 is TGTGCCAGCAGCGCCGGACAGGGGACCTACGGAAACACCATATATTTT. The variable domain in full, with the rest retrieved from reference TRBV5-5 and TRBJ1-3, is DAGVTQSPTHLIKTRGQQVTLRCSPISGHKSVSWYQQVLGQGPQFIFQYYEKEERGRGNFPDRFSARQFPNYSSELNVNALLLGDSALYLCASSAGQGTYGNTIYFGEGSWLTVV.

J is TRBJ2-3 and V is TRBV6-1, with 7 positions matching TRBD2. The CDR3 runs 16 residues. The V and J ends lost 4 bases and 6 bases, in that order; junction bases with no gene match: 13. Germline assignment: CDR1 MNHNS and CDR2 SASEGT. The CDR3 DNA reads as TGTGCCAGCAGTGCTCCAACTAGCGCCTACTCCGATACGCAGTATTTT. Protein sequence: CASSAPTSAYSDTQYF.